This T cell receptor (beta chain) is drawn from a study of T cell responses to AZD1222 COVID-19 vaccine. V lost 5 bases and J lost 5; bases outside the gene matches: 7. CDR3 length equals 14 residues. Per the germline V gene, CDR1 is SGHVS and CDR2 is FQNEAQ. Clones were sequenced by immunoSEQ multiplex PCR, and TCRdb holds only the in-frame ones, with some missing. The sample comprises roughly 180,000 clones, 85% to 90% of which are singletons, and 6.9% rests with the top ten. This clonotype was sampled from an adult in good health. The sequences come from peripheral blood, collected on day 0 of AZD1222 vaccination. The V and J genes are TRBV7-8 and TRBJ1-1, with 8 positions matching TRBD1. The CDR3 loop reads CASSRRTGNTEAFF. The CDR3, as DNA: TGTGCCAGCAGCAGAAGGACAGGGAATACTGAAGCTTTCTTT.